This entry describes one T cell receptor (beta chain). The source of the sample is a study of blood T cell repertoires in COVID-19. Study-level information: Spain, Italy and the United States supplied samples that represented acute and convalescent COVID-19. Sample material is recorded as cDNA or gDNA derived from T cells, B-cell-depleted T cells, or PBMCs.

As handled by the study authors: Reference gene primer amplification gave estimated nucleated cell counts. TCRdb keeps only in-frame clones here, not all; method: immunoSEQ multiplex PCR. That table gives V, J and clone size, and the DNA gave D and trimming. The data show fewer than 400,000 clones, around 86% seen once. The CDR3 totals 15 residues. Per the germline V gene, CDR1 is SGHNT and CDR2 is YYREEE (reference sequence). V was pared by 4 bases and J by 7 bases, with 9 bases of the junction left unmatched. The specimen was peripheral blood. The sequence was obtained from a human donor in a cohort sampled during active COVID-19. The V gene is TRBV5-4, the J gene TRBJ2-2; 8 positions match TRBD1. The CDR3, as DNA: TGTGCCAGCAGCCCCACCCGCGGACAGGGCGGGGAGCTGTTTTTT. Translating it yields CASSPTRGQGGELFF.